This T cell receptor beta chain was sequenced in a study of T-cell memory formation after mild COVID-19. Study at large: Most TCR clusters belonged to a single donor.

This CDR3 contains 17 residues. Trimming at V came to 4 bases and at J to 4 bases, leaving 12 bases not matched to a gene. Germline V gives CDR1 SEHNR, CDR2 FQNEAQ (reference sequence). Each CDR3 protein gets one entry after TCRdb re-called the 5' RACE reads with MiXCR. The sample comprises a few hundred thousand distinct CDR3 sequences, roughly 8.2% of which are singletons, and 22% rests with the top ten. The chain uses TRBV7-9 and TRBJ1-5; 8 bases line up with TRBD1. This TCR came from a young man who had mild COVID-19 (a few samples of this study predate the infection). Cell type and time point are not known. Sequenced sample: PBMCs or a T cell subset sorted from them (not recorded which). This chain's CDR3 is CASSSAGTGDYNQPQHF. CDR3 DNA sequence: TGTGCCAGCAGCTCAGCCGGGACAGGAGATTATAATCAGCCCCAGCATTTT.